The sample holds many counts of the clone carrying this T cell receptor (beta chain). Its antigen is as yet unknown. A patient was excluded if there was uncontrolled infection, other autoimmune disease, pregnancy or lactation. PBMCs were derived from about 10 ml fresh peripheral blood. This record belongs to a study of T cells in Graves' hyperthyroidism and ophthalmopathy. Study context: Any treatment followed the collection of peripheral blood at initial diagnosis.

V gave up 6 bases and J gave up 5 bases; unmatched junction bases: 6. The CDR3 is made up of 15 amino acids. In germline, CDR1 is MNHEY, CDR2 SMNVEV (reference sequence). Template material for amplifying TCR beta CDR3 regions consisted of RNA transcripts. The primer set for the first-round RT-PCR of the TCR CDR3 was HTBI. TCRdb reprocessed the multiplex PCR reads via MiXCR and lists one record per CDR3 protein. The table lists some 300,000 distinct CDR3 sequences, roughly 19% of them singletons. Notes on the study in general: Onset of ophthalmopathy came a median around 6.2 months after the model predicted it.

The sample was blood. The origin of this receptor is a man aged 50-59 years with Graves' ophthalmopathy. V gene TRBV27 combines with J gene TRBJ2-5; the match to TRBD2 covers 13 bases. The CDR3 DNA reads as TGTGCCAGCAGAAACATGGGACTAGCGGGGGAGACCCAGTACTTC. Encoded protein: CASRNMGLAGETQYF.